Sequencing of this T cell receptor beta chain was carried out in a study of blood T cell repertoires in COVID-19. Whole-study context: The analysed material was cDNA or gDNA that came from T cells, B-cell-depleted T cells, or PBMCs.

Germline values: CDR1 MDHEN, CDR2 SYDVKM. V gave up 5 bases and J gave up 2 bases, with 21 bases separating them. The CDR3 is made up of 17 amino acids. Participants were placed into cohorts based on the clinical history they reported. The data were produced by immunoSEQ multiplex PCR, yet TCRdb's version contains in-frame clones alone and is incomplete. Of under 300,000 clones detected, around nine tenths appear once; the ten largest clones hold 1.5% to 2%. The material sequenced was PBMCs or T cells enriched from blood (not recorded which). The clonotype comes from a woman under 30 who had recovered from COVID-19. The chain carries TRBV28 and TRBJ2-5; no firm D call. Written as DNA, the CDR3 is TGTGCCAGCAGTAAGCTCGGGTGGGTTCTCCCACAAGAGACCCAGTACTTC. Amino acids: CASSKLGWVLPQETQYF.